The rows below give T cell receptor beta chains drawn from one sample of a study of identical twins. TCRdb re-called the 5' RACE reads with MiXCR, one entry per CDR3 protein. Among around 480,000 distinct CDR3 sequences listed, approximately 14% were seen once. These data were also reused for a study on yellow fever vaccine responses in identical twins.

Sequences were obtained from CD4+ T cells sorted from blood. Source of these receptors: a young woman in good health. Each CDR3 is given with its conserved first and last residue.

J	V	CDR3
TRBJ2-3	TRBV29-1	CSVVVAGITSTDTQYF
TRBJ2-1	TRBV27	CASSLRRGYNEQFF
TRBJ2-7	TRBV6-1	CATGTGGSEQYF
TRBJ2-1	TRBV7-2	CASSLLAGENEQFF
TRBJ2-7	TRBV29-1	CSVVSGTGGDEQYF
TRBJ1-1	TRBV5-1	CASSLVTSVNTEAFF
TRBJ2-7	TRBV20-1	CSARDRTGGREQYF
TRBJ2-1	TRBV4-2	CASSPGGRVEQFF
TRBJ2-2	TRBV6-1	CASKQHRGGTGELFF
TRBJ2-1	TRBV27	CASTWSRGGIEQFF
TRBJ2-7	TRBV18	CASSPPGLGFREQYF
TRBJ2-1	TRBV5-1	CASSLSMFNEQFF
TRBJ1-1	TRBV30	CAWKSTAEAFF
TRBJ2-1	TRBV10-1	CASSDRRYNEQFF
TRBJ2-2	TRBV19	CASTLRGSVTGELFF
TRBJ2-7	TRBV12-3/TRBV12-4	CASSFFRAYEQYF
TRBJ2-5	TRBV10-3	CAIRGSQETQYF
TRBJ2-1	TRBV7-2	CASSLTEQFF
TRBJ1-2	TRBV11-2	CASSLGQGLGYTF
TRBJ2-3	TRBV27	CASSLSGIAGALTDTQYF
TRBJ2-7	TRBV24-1	CATSEPTRGIDYEQYF
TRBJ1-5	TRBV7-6	CASSLESGGERQHF
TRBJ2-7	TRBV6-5	CASSSRGTGASYEQYF
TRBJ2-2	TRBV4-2	CASSQGMGANTGELFF
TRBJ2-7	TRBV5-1	CASSDNWALGNEQYF
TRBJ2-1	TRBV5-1	CASSHASGGYNEQFF
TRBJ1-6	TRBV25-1	CASSAGPSYNSPLHF
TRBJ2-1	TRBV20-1	CSASSGVWNSNEQFF
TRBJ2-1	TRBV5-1	CASSLLSGQLNEQFF
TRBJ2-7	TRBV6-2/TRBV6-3	CASSYEGKSHSYEQYF
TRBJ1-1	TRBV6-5	CASSYGIGAGQTEAFF
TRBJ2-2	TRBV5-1	CASSLVGPNTGELFF
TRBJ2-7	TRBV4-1	CASSPPGESYEQYF